This T cell receptor beta chain was recorded in a study of response to subunit inactivated influenza vaccine. MiXCR, applied by TCRdb to the RT-PCR reads, yields one record per CDR3 protein. There are 650,000 to 850,000 distinct CDR3 sequences in the sample; over 11% occur only once, and roughly 6.4% lies in the top ten. Germline V lookup: CDR1 SQVTM, CDR2 ANQGSEA. V lost 4 bases, J lost 0 bases, and 10 bases lay in between. The CDR3 contains 13 residues. The receptor was derived from a man in his fifties or sixties who received an inactivated influenza vaccine. This specimen consisted of PBMCs from blood, obtained 14 to 15 days before vaccination. This sequence joins TRBV29-1 and TRBJ2-7; D is ambiguous. CDR3: CSVVAQFSYEQYF. The CDR3 bases are TGCAGCGTTGTTGCACAGTTCTCCTACGAGCAGTACTTC.